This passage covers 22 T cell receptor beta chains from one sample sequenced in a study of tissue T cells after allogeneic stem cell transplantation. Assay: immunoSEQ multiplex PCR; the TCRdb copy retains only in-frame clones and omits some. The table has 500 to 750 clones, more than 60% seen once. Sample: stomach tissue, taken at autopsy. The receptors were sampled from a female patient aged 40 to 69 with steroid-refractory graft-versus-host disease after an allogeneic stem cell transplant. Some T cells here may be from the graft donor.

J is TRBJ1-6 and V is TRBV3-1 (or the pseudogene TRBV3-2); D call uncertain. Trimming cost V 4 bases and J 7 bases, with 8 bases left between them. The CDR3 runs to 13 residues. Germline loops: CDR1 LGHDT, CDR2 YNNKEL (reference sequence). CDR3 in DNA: TGTGCCAGCAGCCTAACGGACAATTCACCCCTCCACTTT. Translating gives CASSLTDNSPLHF.

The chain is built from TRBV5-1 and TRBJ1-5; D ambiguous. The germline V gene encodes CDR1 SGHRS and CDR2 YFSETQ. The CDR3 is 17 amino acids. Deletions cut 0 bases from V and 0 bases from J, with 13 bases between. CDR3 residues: CASSLAPAAYSNQPQHF. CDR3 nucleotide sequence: TGCGCCAGCAGCTTGGCACCTGCCGCGTATAGCAATCAGCCCCAGCATTTT.

The CDR3: CASSMSIVGFYEQYF. CDR3 sequence (DNA): TGTGCCAGTAGTATGTCCATAGTGGGGTTCTACGAGCAGTACTTC. The V and J genes are TRBV19 and TRBJ2-7; D not certain. The CDR3 runs to 15 residues. Germline CDR1 reads LNHDA; CDR2 reads SQIVND (reference sequence). Trimming removed 3 bases at V and 3 bases at J, with 15 bases between.

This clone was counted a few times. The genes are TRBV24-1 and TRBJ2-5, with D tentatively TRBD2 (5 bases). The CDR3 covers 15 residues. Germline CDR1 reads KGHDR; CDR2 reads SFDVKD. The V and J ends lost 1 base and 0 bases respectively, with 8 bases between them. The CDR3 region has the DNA TGTGCCACCAGTGATTTTGTCGGGAACCAAGAGACCCAGTACTTC. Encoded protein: CATSDFVGNQETQYF.

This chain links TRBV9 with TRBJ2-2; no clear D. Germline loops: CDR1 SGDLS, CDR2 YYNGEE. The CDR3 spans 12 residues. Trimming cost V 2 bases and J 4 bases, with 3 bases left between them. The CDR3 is CASSVGTGELFF. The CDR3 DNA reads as TGTGCCAGCAGCGTCGGCACCGGGGAGCTGTTTTTT.

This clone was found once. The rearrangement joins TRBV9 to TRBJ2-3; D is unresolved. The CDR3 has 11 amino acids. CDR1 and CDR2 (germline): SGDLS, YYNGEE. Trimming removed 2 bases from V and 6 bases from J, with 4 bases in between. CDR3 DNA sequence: TGTGCCAGCAGCGTGGACGATACGCAGTATTTT. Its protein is CASSVDDTQYF.

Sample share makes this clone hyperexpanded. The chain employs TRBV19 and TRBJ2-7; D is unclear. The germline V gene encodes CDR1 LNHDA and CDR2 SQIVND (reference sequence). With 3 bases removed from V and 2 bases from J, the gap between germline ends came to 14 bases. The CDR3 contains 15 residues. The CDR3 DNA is TGTGCCAGTAGTATGAGGCCTTCTCTTCCCTACGAGCAGTACTTC. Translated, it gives CASSMRPSLPYEQYF. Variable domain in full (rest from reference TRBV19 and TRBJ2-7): DGGITQSPKYLFRKEGQNVTLSCEQNLNHDAMYWYRQDPGQGLRLIYYSQIVNDFQKGDIAEGYSVSREKKESFPLTVTSAQKNPTAFYLCASSMRPSLPYEQYFGPGTRLTVT.

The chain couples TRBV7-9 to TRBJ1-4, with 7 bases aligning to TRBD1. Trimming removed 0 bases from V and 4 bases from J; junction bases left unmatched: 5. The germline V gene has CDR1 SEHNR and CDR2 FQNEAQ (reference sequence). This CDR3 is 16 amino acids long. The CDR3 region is CASSLASHRGNEKLFF. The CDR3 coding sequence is TGTGCCAGCAGCTTAGCGAGCCACAGGGGTAATGAAAAACTGTTTTTT.

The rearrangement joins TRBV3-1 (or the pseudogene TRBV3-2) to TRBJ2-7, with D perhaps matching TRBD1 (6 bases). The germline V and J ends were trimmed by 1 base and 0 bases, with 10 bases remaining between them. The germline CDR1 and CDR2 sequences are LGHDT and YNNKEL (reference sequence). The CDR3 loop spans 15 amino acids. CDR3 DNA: TGTGCCAGCAGCCAAGGCGGCAGGGGCTCCTACGAGCAGTACTTC. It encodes CASSQGGRGSYEQYF.

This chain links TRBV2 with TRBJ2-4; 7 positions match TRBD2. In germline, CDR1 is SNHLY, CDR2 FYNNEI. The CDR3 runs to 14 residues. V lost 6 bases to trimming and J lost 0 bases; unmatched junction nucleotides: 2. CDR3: CASRIAGAKNIQYF. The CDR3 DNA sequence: TGTGCCAGCAGGATAGCGGGAGCCAAAAACATTCAGTACTTC.

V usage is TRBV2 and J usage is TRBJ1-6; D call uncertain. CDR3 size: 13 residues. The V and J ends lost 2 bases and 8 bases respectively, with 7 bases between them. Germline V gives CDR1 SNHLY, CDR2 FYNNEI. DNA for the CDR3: TGTGCCAGCAGTGAAATTGGGGATTCACCCCTCCACTTT. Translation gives CASSEIGDSPLHF.

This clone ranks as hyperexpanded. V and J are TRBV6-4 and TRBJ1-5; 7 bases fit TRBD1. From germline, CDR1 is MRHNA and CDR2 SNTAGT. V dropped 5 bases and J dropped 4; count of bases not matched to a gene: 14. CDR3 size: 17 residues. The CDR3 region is CASSRTPRQGINQPQHF. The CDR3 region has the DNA TGTGCCAGCAGTCGAACCCCGCGACAGGGCATTAATCAGCCCCAGCATTTT.

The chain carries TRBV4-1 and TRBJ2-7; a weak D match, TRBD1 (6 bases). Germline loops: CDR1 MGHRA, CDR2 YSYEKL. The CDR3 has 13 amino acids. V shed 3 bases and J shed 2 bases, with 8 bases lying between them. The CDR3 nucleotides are TGCGCCAGCAGCCAGAGGACAGCCTACGAGCAGTACTTC. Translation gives CASSQRTAYEQYF.

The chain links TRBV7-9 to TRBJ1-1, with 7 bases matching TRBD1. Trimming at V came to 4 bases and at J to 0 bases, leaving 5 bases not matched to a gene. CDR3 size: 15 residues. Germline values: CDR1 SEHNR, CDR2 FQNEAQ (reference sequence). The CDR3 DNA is TGTGCCAGCAGCTGGGACAGAGTCATGAACACTGAAGCTTTCTTT. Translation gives CASSWDRVMNTEAFF.

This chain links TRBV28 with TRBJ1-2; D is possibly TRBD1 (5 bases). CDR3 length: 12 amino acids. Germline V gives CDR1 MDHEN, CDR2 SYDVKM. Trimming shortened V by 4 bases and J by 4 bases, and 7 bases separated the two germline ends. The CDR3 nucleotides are TGTGCCAGCAGTTCGGACACCTATGGCTACACCTTC. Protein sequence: CASSSDTYGYTF.

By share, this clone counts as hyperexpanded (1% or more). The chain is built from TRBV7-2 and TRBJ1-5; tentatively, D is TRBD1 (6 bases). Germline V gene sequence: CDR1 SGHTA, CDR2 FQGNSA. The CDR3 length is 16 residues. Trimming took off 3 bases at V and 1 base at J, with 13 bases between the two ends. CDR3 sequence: CASSFHTGLSNQPQHF. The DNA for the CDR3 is TGTGCCAGCAGCTTTCATACAGGGTTGAGCAATCAGCCCCAGCATTTT.

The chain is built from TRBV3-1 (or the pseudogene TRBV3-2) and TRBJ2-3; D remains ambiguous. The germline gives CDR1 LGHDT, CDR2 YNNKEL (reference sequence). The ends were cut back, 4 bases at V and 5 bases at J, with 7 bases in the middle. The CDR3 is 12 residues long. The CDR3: CASSRNRDTQYF. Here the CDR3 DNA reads TGTGCCAGCAGCCGAAATAGAGATACGCAGTATTTT.

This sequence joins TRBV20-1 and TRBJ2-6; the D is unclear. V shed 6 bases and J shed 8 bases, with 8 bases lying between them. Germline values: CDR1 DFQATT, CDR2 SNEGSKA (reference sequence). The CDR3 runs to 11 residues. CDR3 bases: TGCAGTGCGAACGGACCCAACGTCCTGACTTTC. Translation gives CSANGPNVLTF.

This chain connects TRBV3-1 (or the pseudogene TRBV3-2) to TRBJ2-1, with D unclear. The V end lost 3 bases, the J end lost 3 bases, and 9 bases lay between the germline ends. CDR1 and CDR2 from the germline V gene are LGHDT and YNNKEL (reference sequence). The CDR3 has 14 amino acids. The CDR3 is CASSHISSYNEQFF. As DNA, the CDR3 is TGTGCCAGCAGCCACATAAGCAGCTACAATGAGCAGTTCTTC.

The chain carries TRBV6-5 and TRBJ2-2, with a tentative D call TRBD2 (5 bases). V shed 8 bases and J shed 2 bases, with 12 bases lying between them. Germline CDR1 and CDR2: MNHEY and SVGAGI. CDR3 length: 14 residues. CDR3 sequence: CASPGKFNTGELFF. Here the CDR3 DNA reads TGTGCCAGCCCCGGGAAATTCAACACCGGGGAGCTGTTTTTT.

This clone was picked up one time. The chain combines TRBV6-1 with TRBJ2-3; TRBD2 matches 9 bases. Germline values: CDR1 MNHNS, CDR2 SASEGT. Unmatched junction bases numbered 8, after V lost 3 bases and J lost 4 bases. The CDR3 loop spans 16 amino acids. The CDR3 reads CASSERSGGRADTQYF. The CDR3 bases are TGTGCCAGCAGTGAGAGGAGCGGGGGGAGGGCAGATACGCAGTATTTT.

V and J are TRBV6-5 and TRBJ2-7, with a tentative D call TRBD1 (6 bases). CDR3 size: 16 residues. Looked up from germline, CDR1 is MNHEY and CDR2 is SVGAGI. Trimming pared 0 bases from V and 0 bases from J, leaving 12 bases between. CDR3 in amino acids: CASSYSQDSTSYEQYF. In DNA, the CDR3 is TGTGCCAGCAGTTACTCACAGGACAGTACCTCCTACGAGCAGTACTTC.